The entry below gives a single T cell receptor beta chain sequence along with its context. Its specific antigen is unknown. No quality values exist for individual bases; no much larger clone is one base distant. The data belong to a study of cytomegalovirus exposure and HLA in healthy donors (dated by TCRdb to 2017 to 2019). As for the study more broadly: An earlier analysis of some 500 of the donors reported 250 to 350 Gb of sequence data and some 100 million unique TCR beta sequences from 150 million to 200 million T cells. Class I and class II HLA loci were covered by the typing at four-digit resolution. In an earlier analysis of over 550 of the donors, high-throughput TCR beta sequencing was used to judge whether each TCR beta V gene segment behaved as functional or pseudogenic. The T cell repertoires of 700 or so subjects were profiled by immunosequencing and related to cytomegalovirus serostatus. Among roughly 370 genotyped donors of the cohort, an average of 235,054 unique TCR beta nucleotide sequences were sequenced per donor, roughly a sixth of them non-productive. A later genetic analysis used genome-wide SNP genotypes for about 65% of the 666 donors, treating that subset as a discovery cohort. Along with the roughly 700-subject first cohort, a separate validation cohort of some 130 different subjects was used. Every discovery cohort repertoire had been produced on one sequencing platform. An early release that covered 640 HLA-typed donors contained approximately 300 gigabases of sequencing data and around 85 million unique TCR sequences. The number of typed donors differed by locus: about 620-630 for A, B, C, DRB1 and DQB1; some 540 for DQA1; some 610 for DPA1; and roughly 450 for DPB1. Donor age, sex, ethnicity and CMV serostatus were compiled together with the repertoire data. The later analysis used no new phenotypic data to find candidate immune exposures, relying instead on TCR beta sequences and their occurrence across donors. To predict cytomegalovirus infection status, the study brought together high-throughput TCR immunosequencing, statistical association of individual TCRs with disease status, and machine learning. Roughly five DR-DQ haplotypes were handled as single units for association and clustering because linkage in the cohort was strong. Of the roughly 400 genotyped donors, 65% to 90% were placed in the genetic ancestry cluster associated with self-reported Caucasian donors. The study aimed to test whether cataloging public T cell receptors could reveal signatures of past pathogen exposure. To study patterns of TCR occurrence, a later analysis re-analyzed previously published TCR beta repertoires from around 700 donors and added high-resolution HLA genotyping. Study-wide findings and limitations: This cohort had only TCR beta chains sequenced, and the lack of alpha or paired-chain data limited which features could be detected. Because HLA typing was missing for some donors at each locus, association tests included only the typed subset. The authors suggested that the approach could potentially be extended to other disease states and immunological phenotypes. Immune exposure information for the cohort was limited to CMV serostatus. A group of highly shared sequence variants was considered likely to be a technical artifact of the sequencing pipeline. Some IMGT-functional V segments, including TRBV6-2 and TRBV6-3, could not be told apart with the 87-base-pair reads, so those segments were excluded. In a later analysis, HLA-associated TCR beta chains were found to be more clonally expanded and to have lower generation probabilities than equally common non-associated chains. In vitro tests confirmed that a few of the cytomegalovirus-associated TCR beta chains recognize cytomegalovirus antigens. The earlier analysis of some 540 of the donors excluded fewer than 20 rarely observed V segments, including chromosome 9 orphons, because counts were too low. Cytomegalovirus status was reported to be diagnosed by the classifier with high specificity and sensitivity in both the original and validation cohorts. According to a later genetic analysis, donors in an Asian-associated ancestry cluster had fewer N-insertions in productive TCRs than the approximately 650-donor mean. An association between a missense DCLRE1C variant and V-gene and J-gene trimming of TCR beta chains was found in a later genetic analysis and replicated in an independent cohort. Most CMV-associated TCR beta chains appeared to be HLA-restricted in a later analysis, and the HLA associations seemed to be driven largely by CMV exposure. Linkage disequilibrium might explain the correlated functional status among segregating V segments, but an unknown experimental factor could not be excluded. At a false discovery rate of 0.05, a later analysis linked 16,951 TCR beta sequences to specific HLA alleles. An earlier analysis of around 500 of the donors showed that most TCR beta V segments appeared in productive rearrangements either about 90% or about 30% of the time, which broadly matched IMGT annotations. When HLA alleles, especially DR and DQ, strongly co-occurred, TCR associations were difficult to assign to individual alleles. Most TCR sequences were seen in very few donors, while some public TCRs were found in many individuals. According to a later analysis, parvovirus B19, influenza, CMV and Epstein-Barr virus appeared linked to several top co-occurrence clusters. A later analysis found that TCR association rates varied across HLA loci, with DRB1 alleles showing the most associated TCRs and HLA-C alleles the fewest. In the study, some 180 TCR beta chains were listed as associated with cytomegalovirus. A further reported finding was that TCR beta sequences accurately predicted the HLA-A and HLA-B alleles for most subjects in the first cohort. Presence/absence analyses assumed roughly uniform sequencing depth across donors, an assumption that may not hold.

The cohort consisted of 600 to 700 healthy bone marrow donors. At the time of sampling, all cohort members were nominally healthy, though unrecorded immune exposures were likely present. The donor tested CMV seronegative and was one of the 352 seronegative cohort members. A peripheral blood sample was collected from each donor, and TCR beta sequencing was performed on peripheral blood mononuclear cells. Genomic DNA extraction from the blood cell samples was performed with the Qiagen DNeasy Blood Extraction Kit. Preparation of the library involved the immunoSEQ multiplex PCR assay. For the multiplex PCR, a mixture combining 60 forward primers for TCR Vbeta segments and 13 reverse primers for TCR Jbeta segments was used. A multiplex PCR assay on genomic DNA amplified the CDR3 region of rearranged TCR beta genes. On the Illumina HiSeq System, the amplified TCR beta libraries were sequenced as 87-base-pair reads. On the study's bioinformatics: A later analysis tallied some 79 million unique TCR beta chains across the 666 repertoires, and some 10 million of those chains were shared by two or more donors. To remove PCR and sequencing errors, raw reads were error-corrected and collapsed into unique sequences using a nearest-neighbor algorithm that merged closely related sequences. To assign V, D and J gene segments, CDR3 sequences were aligned to IMGT reference sequences. For a sequence to be retained, a match of at least six nucleotides was required to both a V gene segment and a J gene segment. Rearrangements were classified as productive when the CDR3 lacked stop codons and remained in frame with V and J, and all other rearrangements were classified as non-productive. Following IMGT convention, CDR3 was defined as the stretch from the second conserved V-encoded cysteine up to the conserved J-encoded phenylalanine. In an earlier analysis of roughly 610 of the donors, sequences lacking an unambiguous match to a single V gene segment were excluded. An earlier analysis of several hundred of the donors called V segments functional above 56.7% productive rearrangements and segregating when the between-donor standard deviation exceeded 5%. A statistical classification framework was developed to diagnose cytomegalovirus status using the catalog of TCR beta chain sequences. V and J gene assignment, in a later analysis, came from comparing TCR nucleotide sequences with IMGT/GENE-DB human TR gene sequences. The TCRdist pipeline was used in a later analysis to assign CDR3 sequences and most-parsimonious VDJ recombination scenarios. A later analysis defined each TCR beta chain by its CDR3 amino acid sequence plus V-gene family, and excluded reads lacking a unique V-gene family. To address suspected cross-contamination and a sequencing artifact, a later analysis removed roughly 640 highly shared, low-generation-probability nucleotide sequences. In a later analysis, a clonal expansion index was calculated for each public chain from normalized within-repertoire ranks of inferred template counts. In a later analysis, generation probabilities were computed using a VDJ recombination model fitted to out-of-frame rearrangements, and the results were checked against IGoR. In a later analysis, hypergeometric tests were used to score TCR-TCR, TCR-HLA and TCR-CMV co-occurrence, with a repertoire-size bias correction applied to TCR pairs. False discovery rates were estimated in a later analysis by permuting HLA or CMV assignments 20 times. In a later analysis, co-occurring TCRs were grouped using DBSCAN, and TCRdist sequence similarity was added for clustering within HLA-allele-positive subsets. Repertoires with fewer than 30,000 or more than 120,000 public chains were left out of co-occurrence clustering, as were about 5 repertoires with anomalous nucleotide sharing. TCRdb carries this immuneACCESS record with in-frame sequences only. Its versions omit some clonotypes, under half of them owing to an unresolved V gene in the studies checked, with the rest unexplained. The D gene and trimming were derived from the DNA, and the V and J assignments and clone size from that table. A total of some 150,000 clones appear in this sample, roughly two thirds of them only once. Around 2.8% of the sample is held by the ten biggest clonotypes.

The germline V gene encodes CDR1 LNHDA and CDR2 SQIVND (reference sequence). Germline trimming: 6 bases from V, 6 bases from J; junction bases outside gene matches: 4. The CDR3 covers 13 residues, taking in both the cysteine and the phenylalanine. Of the read, only the CDR3 DNA is kept; its 39 bases are in frame from base 1. The receptor comes from a woman in her 30s in good health and CMV-seronegative. Sequencing was carried out using PBMCs. This chain is built from TRBV19 and TRBJ1-2; TRBD1 fits 10 bases in the junction. The nucleotide sequence is given as TGTGCCAGTAGCCGACAGGGGGCAAATGGCTACACCTTC. The translation is CASSRQGANGYTF.